Each of the 17 T cell receptor beta chains below was sequenced from the same sample in a study of blood T cells in healthy people across ages. With a J-beta primer mix and a sample-barcoded 5' primer, a second PCR ran 7 to 11 cycles. TCRdb analysed the 5' RACE reads with MiXCR anew, one entry per CDR3 protein. The repertoire has about 1 million distinct CDR3 sequences, about 25% of them found once; the top ten carry around 0.7%. These data were likewise used in another study, on T cells of mothers and their children.

The material sequenced was blood. The receptor source for this set is a girl aged 2 to 9 in good health.

The CDR3 coding sequence is TGTGCCACCAGCAGAGAGGACGAAGAGACCCAGTACTTC. Its translation: CATSREDEETQYF. This rearrangement joins TRBV15 to TRBJ2-5; D not certain. Trimming left V 0 bases short and J 3 bases short, with 5 bases between. The V gene's germline CDR1 is LNHNV and CDR2 YYDKDF (reference sequence). This CDR3 spans 13 amino acids.

This clonotype came up a few times. The chain employs TRBV12-5 and TRBJ1-1; the D is unclear. The length of the CDR3 is 13 residues. CDR1 and CDR2 (germline): LGHNT, FRNRAP. V shed 11 bases and J shed 2 bases, with 15 bases lying between them. This CDR3 is CAGVAAVNTEAFF. For the CDR3, the DNA is TGTGCTGGTGTTGCCGCGGTTAACACTGAAGCTTTCTTT.

The rearrangement joins TRBV28 to TRBJ2-4; 7 bases match TRBD1. CDR1 is MDHEN and CDR2 is SYDVKM in the germline V gene. This CDR3 is 16 amino acids long. The ends lost 6 bases at V and 3 bases at J; junction bases unmatched: 11. Here the CDR3 DNA reads TGTGCCAGCAGCAACATCCCACAGGGGAACAAAAACATTCAGTACTTC. It yields the protein CASSNIPQGNKNIQYF.

CDR3 nucleotides: TGTGCCAGCAGCCCGACTAGCGGGAGAGTAACTTCGAATGAGCAGTTCTTC. Translation gives CASSPTSGRVTSNEQFF. The V call is TRBV12-3 or TRBV12-4, the J call TRBJ2-1; 12 nucleotides align to TRBD2. CDR3 length equals 17 residues. Unmatched junction bases numbered 13, after V lost 6 bases and J lost 7 bases.

V usage is TRBV7-3 and J usage is TRBJ2-1, with 9 bases identical to TRBD2. With 2 bases clipped from V and 5 bases from J, the junction kept 10 bases outside the gene matches. The CDR3 covers 17 residues. Germline lookup yields CDR1 SGHTA and CDR2 FQGTGA. CDR3 nucleotides: TGTGCCAGCAGCTTAGCACTGGCGGGAGGGTCCAACAATGAGCAGTTCTTC. Translation gives CASSLALAGGSNNEQFF.

V gene TRBV20-1 combines with J gene TRBJ2-7, with D possibly being TRBD1 (5 bases). V lost 5 bases and J 3 bases, leaving 11 bases between the germline ends. The CDR3 is 12 residues long. Germline CDR1 is DFQATT and CDR2 is SNEGSKA (reference sequence). This CDR3 is CSASDRLYEQYF. The CDR3 DNA is TGCAGTGCTTCCGACAGACTCTACGAGCAGTACTTC.

The gene calls are TRBV20-1 and TRBJ2-5; 8 positions match TRBD2. J gave up 0 bases and V 1 base, and 10 bases lay outside the gene matches. Germline V gives CDR1 DFQATT, CDR2 SNEGSKA (reference sequence). The CDR3 sequence is 17 residues long. CDR3 residues: CSARVWRASGYQETQYF. In nucleotides, the CDR3 is TGCAGTGCTAGAGTTTGGCGGGCTAGCGGGTACCAAGAGACCCAGTACTTC.

This clonotype was recorded a few times. The chain employs TRBV5-1 and TRBJ2-5; TRBD1 matches at 8 bases. The CDR3 spans 16 residues. Losses at the gene ends were 0 bases for V and 5 bases for J; bases not matched to a gene: 9. CDR1 is SGHRS, CDR2 YFSETQ, per germline. Here the CDR3 reads CASSLEVVAGGETQYF. Written as DNA, the CDR3 is TGCGCCAGCAGCTTGGAGGTGGTGGCAGGGGGCGAGACCCAGTACTTC.

The chain recombines TRBV18 with TRBJ1-4; D gene uncertain. This CDR3 has 17 amino acids. The germline gives CDR1 KGHSH, CDR2 LQKENI. Trimming took off 3 bases at V and 3 bases at J, with 17 bases between the two ends. CDR3 bases: TGTGCCAGCTCACCCTGGAGGGAGGGCGTATCTAATGAAAAACTGTTTTTT. Its protein product is CASSPWREGVSNEKLFF.

The rearrangement uses TRBV24-1 and TRBJ2-3; 7 bases line up with TRBD2. J was trimmed by 6 bases and V by 3 bases; bases with no gene match: 2. Per germline, CDR1 KGHDR and CDR2 SFDVKD. The CDR3 covers 13 residues. The chain's CDR3 is CATSDTSVDTQYF. CDR3 in DNA: TGTGCCACCAGTGATACTAGCGTGGATACGCAGTATTTT.

This clonotype was detected only once. The V call is TRBV29-1, the J call TRBJ2-1, with 9 positions matching TRBD2. The CDR3 length is 14 residues. Looked up from germline, CDR1 is SQVTM and CDR2 is ANQGSEA. Trimming cost V 4 bases and J 4 bases; bases outside gene matches: 5. The CDR3 spells CSVGASGVYNEQFF. The CDR3 nucleotides are TGCAGCGTTGGGGCTAGCGGGGTGTACAATGAGCAGTTCTTC.

This chain uses TRBV10-3 with TRBJ2-5; 12 bases line up with TRBD2. The J call is uncertain, as TRBJ2-1 better fits the DNA end. This CDR3 is built from 14 residues. The germline V gene encodes CDR1 ENHRY and CDR2 SYGVKD. CDR3 in amino acids: CAIRRLAGVNEQFF. CDR3 DNA sequence: TGTGCCATCAGGCGACTAGCGGGGGTTAATGAGCAGTTCTTC.

The chain carries TRBV7-9 and TRBJ1-2, with unresolved D. Germline CDR1 is SEHNR and CDR2 is FQNEAQ (reference sequence). The CDR3 is made up of 15 amino acids. V was clipped by 2 bases and J by 3 bases, with 13 bases between them. Here the CDR3 reads CASSLRLGGDYGYTF. The CDR3 DNA reads as TGTGCCAGCAGCTTACGGTTAGGTGGGGACTATGGCTACACCTTC.

The table lists this clonotype with a few counts. The V gene is TRBV7-9, the J gene TRBJ1-5; D gene unclear. CDR3 length equals 14 residues. Germline CDR1 is SEHNR and CDR2 is FQNEAQ (reference sequence). V was shortened by 5 bases and J by 7 bases, with 15 bases between the two germline ends. The CDR3 region is CASSASLLGQPQHF. The CDR3 DNA sequence: TGTGCCAGCAGCGCTTCGTTGTTGGGGCAGCCCCAGCATTTT.

In this sample, this clonotype turned up a few times. The chain employs TRBV27 and TRBJ2-6; the D is unclear. Germline V gives CDR1 MNHEY, CDR2 SMNVEV (reference sequence). The CDR3 totals 16 residues. V was clipped by 5 bases and J by 0 bases, with 11 bases between them. In nucleotides, the CDR3 is TGTGCCAGCAGTAGAATAGGGTTCTCTGGGGCCAACGTCCTGACTTTC. Translated: CASSRIGFSGANVLTF.

The chain combines TRBV7-9 with TRBJ2-5; D gene unclear. Germline values: CDR1 SEHNR, CDR2 FQNEAQ (reference sequence). CDR3 length equals 13 residues. Trimming stripped 5 bases from V and 3 bases from J, with 10 bases between. CDR3 in DNA: TGTGCCAGCAGCGCCCATCTTGAAGAGACCCAGTACTTC. Its protein is CASSAHLEETQYF.

This clonotype was seen only a few times. The chain uses TRBV29-1 and TRBJ2-1, with a tentative D call TRBD1 (5 bases). The J call may not be correct, given that the DNA end is closer to TRBJ2-5. This CDR3 spans 13 amino acids. The germline gives CDR1 SQVTM, CDR2 ANQGSEA. The CDR3, as DNA: TGCAGCGGGACACCGGATAATATGGAGACCCAGTACTTC. Translated, it gives CSGTPDNMETQYF.